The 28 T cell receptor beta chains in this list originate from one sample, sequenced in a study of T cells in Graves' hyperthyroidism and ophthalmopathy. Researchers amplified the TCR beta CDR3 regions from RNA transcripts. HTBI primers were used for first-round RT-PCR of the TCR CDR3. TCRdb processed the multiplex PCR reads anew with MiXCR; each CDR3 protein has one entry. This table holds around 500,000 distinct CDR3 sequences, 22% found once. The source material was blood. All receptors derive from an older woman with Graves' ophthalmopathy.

In DNA form, the CDR3 reads TGTGCCAGCAGTTACCCCGGGACTAGCGGTGAGCAGTACTTC. This codes for CASSYPGTSGEQYF. The chain recombines TRBV6-2 or TRBV6-3 with TRBJ2-7, with TRBD2 identical over 11 bases. From germline, CDR1 is MNHEY and CDR2 SVGEGT. The junction had 4 bases not matched to a gene; V was cut back by 2 bases and J by 7 bases. There are 14 residues in the CDR3.

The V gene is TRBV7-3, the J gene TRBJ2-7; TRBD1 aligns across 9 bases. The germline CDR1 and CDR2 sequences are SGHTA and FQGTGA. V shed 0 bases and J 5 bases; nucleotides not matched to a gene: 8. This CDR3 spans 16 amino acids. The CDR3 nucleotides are TGTGCCAGCAGCTTAACTGGGGGACAGGGTGACGACGAGCAGTACTTC. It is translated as CASSLTGGQGDDEQYF. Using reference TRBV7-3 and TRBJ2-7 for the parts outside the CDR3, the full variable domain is GAGVSQTPSNKVTEKGKYVELRCDPISGHTALYWYRQSLGQGPEFLIYFQGTGAADDSGLPNDRFFAVRPEGSVSTLKIQRTERGDSAVYLCASSLTGGQGDDEQYFGPGTRLTVT.

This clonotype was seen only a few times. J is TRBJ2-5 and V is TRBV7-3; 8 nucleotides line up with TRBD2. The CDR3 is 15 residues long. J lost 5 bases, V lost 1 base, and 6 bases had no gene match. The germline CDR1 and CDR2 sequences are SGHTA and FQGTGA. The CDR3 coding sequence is TGTGCCAGCAGCTTAATAGGGACTAGGGGGGAGACCCAGTACTTC. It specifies CASSLIGTRGETQYF.

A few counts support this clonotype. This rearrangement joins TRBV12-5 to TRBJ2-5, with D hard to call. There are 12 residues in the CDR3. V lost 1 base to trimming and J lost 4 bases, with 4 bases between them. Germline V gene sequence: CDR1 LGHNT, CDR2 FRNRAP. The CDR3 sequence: CASGLATETQYF. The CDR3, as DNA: TGTGCTAGTGGTTTGGCTACAGAGACCCAGTACTTC.

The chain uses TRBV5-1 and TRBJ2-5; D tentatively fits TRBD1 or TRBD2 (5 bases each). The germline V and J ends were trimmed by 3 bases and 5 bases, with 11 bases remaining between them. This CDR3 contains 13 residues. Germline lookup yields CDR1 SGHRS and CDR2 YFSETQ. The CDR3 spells CASSWDLWETQYF. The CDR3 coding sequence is TGCGCCAGCAGCTGGGACCTATGGGAGACCCAGTACTTC.

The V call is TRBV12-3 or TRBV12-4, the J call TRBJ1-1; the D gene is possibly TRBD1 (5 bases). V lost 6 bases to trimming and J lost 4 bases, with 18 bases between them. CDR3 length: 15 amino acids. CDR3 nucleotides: TGTGCCAGCAGCCACGGTCTACCCCAGGGCACTGAAGCTTTCTTT. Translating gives CASSHGLPQGTEAFF.

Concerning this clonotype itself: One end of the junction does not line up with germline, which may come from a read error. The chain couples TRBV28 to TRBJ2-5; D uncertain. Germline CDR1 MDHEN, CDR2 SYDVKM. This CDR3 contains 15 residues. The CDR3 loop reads CASSQQLSPQETQYF. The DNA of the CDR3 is TGCGCCAGCAGCCAACAACTATCCCCACAAGAGACCCAGTACTTC.

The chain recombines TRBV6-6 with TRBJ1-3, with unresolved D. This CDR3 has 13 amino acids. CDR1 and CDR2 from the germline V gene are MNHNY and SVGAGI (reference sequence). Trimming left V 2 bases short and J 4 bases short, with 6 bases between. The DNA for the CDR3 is TGTGCCAGCAGTTACCAGGAGGGAAACACCATATATTTT. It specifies CASSYQEGNTIYF.

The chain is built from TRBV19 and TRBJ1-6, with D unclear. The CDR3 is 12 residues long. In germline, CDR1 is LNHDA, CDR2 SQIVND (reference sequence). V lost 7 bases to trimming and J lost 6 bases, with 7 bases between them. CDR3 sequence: CASMIGNSPLHF. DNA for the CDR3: TGTGCCAGTATGATTGGTAATTCACCCCTCCACTTT.

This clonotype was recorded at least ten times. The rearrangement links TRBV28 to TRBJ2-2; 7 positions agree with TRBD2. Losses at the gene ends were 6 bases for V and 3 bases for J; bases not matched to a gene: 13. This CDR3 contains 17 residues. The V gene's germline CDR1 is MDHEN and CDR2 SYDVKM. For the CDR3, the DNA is TGTGCCAGCAGGAGGAGGGCGGGAGTAGGGGACACCGGGGAGCTGTTTTTT. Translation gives CASRRRAGVGDTGELFF.

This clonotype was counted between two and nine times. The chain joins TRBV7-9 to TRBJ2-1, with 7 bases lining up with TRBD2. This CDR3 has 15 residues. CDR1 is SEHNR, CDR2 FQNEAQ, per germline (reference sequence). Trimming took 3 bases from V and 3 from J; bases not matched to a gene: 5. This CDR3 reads CASSFTGTNYNEQFF. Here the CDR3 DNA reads TGTGCCAGCAGCTTTACCGGGACTAACTACAATGAGCAGTTCTTC.

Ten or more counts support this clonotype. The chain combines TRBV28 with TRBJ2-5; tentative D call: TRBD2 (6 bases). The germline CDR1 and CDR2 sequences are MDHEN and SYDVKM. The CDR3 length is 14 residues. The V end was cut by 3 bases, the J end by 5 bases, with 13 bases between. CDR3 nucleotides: TGTGCCAGCAGTTTTGGCGGGGATCGGGAGACCCAGTACTTC. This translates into CASSFGGDRETQYF. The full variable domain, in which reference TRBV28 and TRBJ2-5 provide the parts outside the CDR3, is DVKVTQSSRYLVKRTGEKVFLECVQDMDHENMFWYRQDPGLGLRLIYFSYDVKMKEKGDIPEGYSVSREKKERFSLILESASTNQTSMYLCASSFGGDRETQYFGPGTRLLVL.

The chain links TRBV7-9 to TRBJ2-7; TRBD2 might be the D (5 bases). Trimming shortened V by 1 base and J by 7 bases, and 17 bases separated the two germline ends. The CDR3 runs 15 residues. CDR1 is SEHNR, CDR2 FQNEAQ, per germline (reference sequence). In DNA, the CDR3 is TGTGCCAGCAGCTTAGAAGGCTACTCAACGGGGGAGCAGTACTTC. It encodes CASSLEGYSTGEQYF.

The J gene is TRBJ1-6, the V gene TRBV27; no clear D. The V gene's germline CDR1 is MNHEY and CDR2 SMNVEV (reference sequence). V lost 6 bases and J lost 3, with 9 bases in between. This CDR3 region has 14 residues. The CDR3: CASSLMVYNSPLHF. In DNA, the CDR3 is TGTGCCAGCAGCCTAATGGTCTATAATTCACCCCTCCACTTT.

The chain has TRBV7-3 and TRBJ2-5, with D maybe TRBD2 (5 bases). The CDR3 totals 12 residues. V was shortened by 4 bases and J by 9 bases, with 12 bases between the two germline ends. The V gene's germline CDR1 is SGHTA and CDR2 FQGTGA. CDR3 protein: CASSYPGGSQYF. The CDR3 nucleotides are TGTGCCAGCAGCTACCCAGGAGGTTCCCAGTACTTC. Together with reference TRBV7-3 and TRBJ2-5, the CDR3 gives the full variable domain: GAGVSQTPSNKVTEKGKYVELRCDPISGHTALYWYRQSLGQGPEFLIYFQGTGAADDSGLPNDRFFAVRPEGSVSTLKIQRTERGDSAVYLCASSYPGGSQYFGPGTRLLVL.

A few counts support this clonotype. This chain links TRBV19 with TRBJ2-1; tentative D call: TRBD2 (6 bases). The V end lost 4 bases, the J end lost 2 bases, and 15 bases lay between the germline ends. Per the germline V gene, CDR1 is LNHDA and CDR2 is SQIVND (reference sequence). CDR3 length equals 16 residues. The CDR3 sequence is CASSNEGRDPYNEQFF. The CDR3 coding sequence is TGTGCCAGTAGTAACGAGGGGCGGGACCCCTACAATGAGCAGTTCTTC.

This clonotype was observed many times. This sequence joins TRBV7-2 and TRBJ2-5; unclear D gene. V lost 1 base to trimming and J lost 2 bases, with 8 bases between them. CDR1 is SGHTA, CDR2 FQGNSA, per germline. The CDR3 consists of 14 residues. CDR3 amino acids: CASSLGAGQETQYF. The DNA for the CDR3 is TGTGCCAGCAGCTTAGGTGCAGGACAAGAGACCCAGTACTTC. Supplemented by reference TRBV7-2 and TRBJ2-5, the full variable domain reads GAGVSQSPSNKVTEKGKDVELRCDPISGHTALYWYRQSLGQGLEFLIYFQGNSAPDKSGLPSDRFSAERTGGSVSTLTIQRTQQEDSAVYLCASSLGAGQETQYFGPGTRLLVL.

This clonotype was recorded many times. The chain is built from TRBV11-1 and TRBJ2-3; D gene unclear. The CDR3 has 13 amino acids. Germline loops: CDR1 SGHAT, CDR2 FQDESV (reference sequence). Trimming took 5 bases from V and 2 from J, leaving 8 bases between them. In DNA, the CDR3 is TGTGCCAGCAGCCCCAGAACCACAGATACGCAGTATTTT. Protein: CASSPRTTDTQYF.

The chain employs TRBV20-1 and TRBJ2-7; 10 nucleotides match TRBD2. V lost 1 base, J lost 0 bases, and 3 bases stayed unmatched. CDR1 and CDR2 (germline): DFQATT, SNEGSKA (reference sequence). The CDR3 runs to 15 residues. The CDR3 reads CSARGPSGSSYEQYF. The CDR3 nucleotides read TGCAGTGCTAGAGGGCCTAGCGGGAGCTCCTACGAGCAGTACTTC.

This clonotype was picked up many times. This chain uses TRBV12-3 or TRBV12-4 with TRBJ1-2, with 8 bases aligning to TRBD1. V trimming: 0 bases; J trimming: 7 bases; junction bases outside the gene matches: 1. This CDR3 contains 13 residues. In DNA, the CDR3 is TGTGCCAGCAGTTTAGCGCAGGGGGCTGGCTACACCTTC. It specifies CASSLAQGAGYTF.

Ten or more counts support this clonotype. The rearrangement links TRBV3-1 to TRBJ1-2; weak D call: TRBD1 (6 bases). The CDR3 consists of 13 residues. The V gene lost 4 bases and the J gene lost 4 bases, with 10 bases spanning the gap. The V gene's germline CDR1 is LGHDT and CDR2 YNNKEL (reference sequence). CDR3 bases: TGTGCCAGCAGCCCCCGGGACACCTATGGCTACACCTTC. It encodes CASSPRDTYGYTF.

The CDR3 nucleotides are TGTGCCAGCAGTTACTCGACGTCTGGAAACACCATATATTTT. Its translation: CASSYSTSGNTIYF. The rearrangement joins TRBV6-2 or TRBV6-3 to TRBJ1-3; D unclear. This CDR3 is 14 amino acids long. In germline, CDR1 is MNHEY, CDR2 SVGEGT. V was cut by 0 bases and J by 1 base, with 4 bases left in between.

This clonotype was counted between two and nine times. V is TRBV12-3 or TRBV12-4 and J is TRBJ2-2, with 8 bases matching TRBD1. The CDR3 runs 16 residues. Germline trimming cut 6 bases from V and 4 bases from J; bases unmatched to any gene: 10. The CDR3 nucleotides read TGTGCCAGCAGCTTGGTAGGGACAGGAGCCACCGGGGAGCTGTTTTTT. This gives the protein CASSLVGTGATGELFF.

CDR3 bases: TGTGCCAGCAGCTATAGCTCCTATAATTCACCCCTCCACTTT. Its translation is CASSYSSYNSPLHF. The chain combines TRBV7-8 with TRBJ1-6; D is ambiguous. The CDR3 has 14 residues. In germline, CDR1 is SGHVS, CDR2 FQNEAQ. V was shortened by 4 bases and J by 0 bases, with 4 bases between the two germline ends.

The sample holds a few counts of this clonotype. CDR3 DNA: TGTGCCAGCAGACCTGGGACAGGGGGGTTTGGCTACACCTTC. Protein: CASRPGTGGFGYTF. This rearrangement joins TRBV7-2 to TRBJ1-2; 11 bases line up with TRBD1. The CDR3 loop spans 14 amino acids. The germline V gene has CDR1 SGHTA and CDR2 FQGNSA. V gave up 6 bases and J gave up 7 bases; unmatched junction bases: 7.

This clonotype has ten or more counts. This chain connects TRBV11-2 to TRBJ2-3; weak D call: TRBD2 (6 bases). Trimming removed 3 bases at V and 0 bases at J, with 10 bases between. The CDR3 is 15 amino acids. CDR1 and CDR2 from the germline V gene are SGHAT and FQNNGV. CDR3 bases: TGTGCCAGCAGCTTGTTTAGCGGCAGCACAGATACGCAGTATTTT. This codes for CASSLFSGSTDTQYF.

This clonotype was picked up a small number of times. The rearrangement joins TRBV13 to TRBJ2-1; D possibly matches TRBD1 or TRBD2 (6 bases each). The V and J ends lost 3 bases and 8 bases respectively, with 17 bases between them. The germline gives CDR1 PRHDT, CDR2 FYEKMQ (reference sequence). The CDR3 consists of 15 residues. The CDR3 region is CASSLDKGGGDEQFF. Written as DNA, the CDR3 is TGTGCCAGCAGCTTGGATAAGGGGGGTGGGGATGAGCAGTTCTTC.

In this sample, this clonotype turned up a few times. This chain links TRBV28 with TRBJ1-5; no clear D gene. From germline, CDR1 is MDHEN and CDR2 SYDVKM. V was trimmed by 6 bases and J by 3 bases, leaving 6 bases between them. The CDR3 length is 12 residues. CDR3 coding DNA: TGTGCCAGCAGGGGAGCCAATCAGCCCCAGCATTTT. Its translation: CASRGANQPQHF.